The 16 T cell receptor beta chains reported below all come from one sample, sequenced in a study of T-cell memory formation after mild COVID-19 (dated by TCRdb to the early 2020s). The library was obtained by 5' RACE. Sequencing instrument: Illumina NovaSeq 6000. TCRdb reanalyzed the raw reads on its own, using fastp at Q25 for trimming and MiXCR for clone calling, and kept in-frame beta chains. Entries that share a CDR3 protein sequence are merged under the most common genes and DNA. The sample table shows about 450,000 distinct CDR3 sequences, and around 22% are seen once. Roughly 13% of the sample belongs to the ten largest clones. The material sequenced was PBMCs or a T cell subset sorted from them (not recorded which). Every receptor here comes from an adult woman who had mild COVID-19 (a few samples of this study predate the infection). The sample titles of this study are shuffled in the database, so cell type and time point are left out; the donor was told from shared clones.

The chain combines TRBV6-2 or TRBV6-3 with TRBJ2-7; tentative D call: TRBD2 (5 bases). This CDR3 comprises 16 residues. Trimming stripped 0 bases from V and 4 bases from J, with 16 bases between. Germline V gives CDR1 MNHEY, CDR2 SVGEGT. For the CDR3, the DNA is TGTGCCAGCAGTTACTCTCCTAACGGGAATTCTTACGAGCAGTACTTC. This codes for CASSYSPNGNSYEQYF.

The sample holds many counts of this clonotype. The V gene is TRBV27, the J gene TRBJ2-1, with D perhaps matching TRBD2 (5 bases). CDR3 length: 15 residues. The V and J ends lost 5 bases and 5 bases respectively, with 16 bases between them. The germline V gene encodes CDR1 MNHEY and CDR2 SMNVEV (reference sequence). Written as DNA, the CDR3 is TGTGCCAGCAGTCCCCGAGCTAGCAGAGACAATGAGCAGTTCTTC. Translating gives CASSPRASRDNEQFF.

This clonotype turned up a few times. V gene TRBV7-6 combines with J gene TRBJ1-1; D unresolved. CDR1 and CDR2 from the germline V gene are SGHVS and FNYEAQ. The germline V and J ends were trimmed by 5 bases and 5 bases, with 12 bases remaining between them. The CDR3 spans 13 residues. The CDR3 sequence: CASSVRPGTEAFF. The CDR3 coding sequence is TGTGCCAGCAGCGTCCGACCGGGAACTGAAGCTTTCTTT. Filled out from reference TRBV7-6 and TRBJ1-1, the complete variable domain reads GAGVSQSPRYKVTKRGQDVALRCDPISGHVSLYWYRQALGQGPEFLTYFNYEAQQDKSGLPNDRFSAERPEGSISTLTIQRTEQRDSAMYRCASSVRPGTEAFFGQGTRLTVV.

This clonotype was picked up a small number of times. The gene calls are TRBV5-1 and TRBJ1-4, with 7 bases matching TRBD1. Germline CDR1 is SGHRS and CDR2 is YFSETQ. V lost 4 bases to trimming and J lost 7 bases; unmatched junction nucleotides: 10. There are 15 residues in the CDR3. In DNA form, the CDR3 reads TGCGCCAGCAGCCCCGACAGGGTTTTTGGTGAAAAACTGTTTTTT. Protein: CASSPDRVFGEKLFF.

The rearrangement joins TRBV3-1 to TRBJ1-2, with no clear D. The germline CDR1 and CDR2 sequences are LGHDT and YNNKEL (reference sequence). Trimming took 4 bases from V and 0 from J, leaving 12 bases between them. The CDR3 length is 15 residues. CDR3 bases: TGTGCCAGCAGCCCGAGGGCCAGATCTAACTATGGCTACACCTTC. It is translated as CASSPRARSNYGYTF.

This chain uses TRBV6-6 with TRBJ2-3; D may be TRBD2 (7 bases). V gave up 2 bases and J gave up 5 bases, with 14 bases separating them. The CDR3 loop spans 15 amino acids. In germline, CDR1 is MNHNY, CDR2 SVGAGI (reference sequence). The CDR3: CASSYGGGQGDTQYF. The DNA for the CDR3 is TGTGCCAGCAGTTACGGGGGGGGCCAGGGAGATACGCAGTATTTT.

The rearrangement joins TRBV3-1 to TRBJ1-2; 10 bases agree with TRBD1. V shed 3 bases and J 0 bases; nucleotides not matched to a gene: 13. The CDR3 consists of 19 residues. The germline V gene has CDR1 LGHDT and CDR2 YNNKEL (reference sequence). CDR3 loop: CASSHVLAGTGVTNYGYTF. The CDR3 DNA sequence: TGTGCCAGCAGCCATGTCTTAGCCGGGACAGGGGTGACTAACTATGGCTACACCTTC.

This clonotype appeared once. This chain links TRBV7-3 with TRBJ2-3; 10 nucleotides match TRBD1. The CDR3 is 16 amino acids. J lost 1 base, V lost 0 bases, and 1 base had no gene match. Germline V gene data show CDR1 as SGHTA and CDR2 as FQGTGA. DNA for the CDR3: TGTGCCAGCAGCTTAACCGGGACAGGGGGCACAGATACGCAGTATTTT. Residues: CASSLTGTGGTDTQYF. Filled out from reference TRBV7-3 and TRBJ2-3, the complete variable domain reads GAGVSQTPSNKVTEKGKYVELRCDPISGHTALYWYRQSLGQGPEFLIYFQGTGAADDSGLPNDRFFAVRPEGSVSTLKIQRTERGDSAVYLCASSLTGTGGTDTQYFGPGTRLTVL.

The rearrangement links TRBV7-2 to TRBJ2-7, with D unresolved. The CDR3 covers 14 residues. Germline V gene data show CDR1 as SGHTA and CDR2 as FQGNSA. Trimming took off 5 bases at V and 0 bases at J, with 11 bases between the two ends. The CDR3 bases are TGTGCCAGCAGCCCTGACACGGTCTCCTACGAGCAGTACTTC. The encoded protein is CASSPDTVSYEQYF.

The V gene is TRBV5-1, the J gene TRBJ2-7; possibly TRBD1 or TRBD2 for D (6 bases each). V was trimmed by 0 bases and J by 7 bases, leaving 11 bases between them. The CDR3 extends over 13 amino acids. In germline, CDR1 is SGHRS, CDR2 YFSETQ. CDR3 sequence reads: CASSLAQGREQYF. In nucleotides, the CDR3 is TGCGCCAGCAGCTTGGCTCAGGGGAGGGAGCAGTACTTC.

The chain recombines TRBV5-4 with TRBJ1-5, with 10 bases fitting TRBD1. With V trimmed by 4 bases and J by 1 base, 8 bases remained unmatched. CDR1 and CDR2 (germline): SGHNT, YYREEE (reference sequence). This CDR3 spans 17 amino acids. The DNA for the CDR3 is TGTGCCAGCAGCCTTGGGACAGGGGCGGGCAGCAATCAGCCCCAGCATTTT. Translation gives CASSLGTGAGSNQPQHF.

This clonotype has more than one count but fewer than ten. CDR3 sequence (DNA): TGTGCCACTGGGTCCGGACCGCCATACGAGCAGTACTTC. Its translation is CATGSGPPYEQYF. The chain combines TRBV24-1 with TRBJ2-7, with D hard to call. This CDR3 spans 13 amino acids. Trimming cost V 10 bases and J 4 bases, with 16 bases left between them. The V gene's germline CDR1 is KGHDR and CDR2 SFDVKD.

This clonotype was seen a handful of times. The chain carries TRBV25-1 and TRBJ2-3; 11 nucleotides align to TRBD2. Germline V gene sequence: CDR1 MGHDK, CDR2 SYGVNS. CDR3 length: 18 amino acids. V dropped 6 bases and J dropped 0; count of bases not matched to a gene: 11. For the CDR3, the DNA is TGTGCCAGCAGACCCAATCCACTAGCGGGGGAGAGCACAGATACGCAGTATTTT. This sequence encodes CASRPNPLAGESTDTQYF.

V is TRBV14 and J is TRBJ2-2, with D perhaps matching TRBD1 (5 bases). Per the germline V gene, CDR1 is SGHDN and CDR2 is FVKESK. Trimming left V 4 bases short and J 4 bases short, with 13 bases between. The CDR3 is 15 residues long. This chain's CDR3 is CASSPQAGPTGELFF. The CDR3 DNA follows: TGTGCCAGCAGCCCTCAGGCAGGGCCCACCGGGGAGCTGTTTTTT.

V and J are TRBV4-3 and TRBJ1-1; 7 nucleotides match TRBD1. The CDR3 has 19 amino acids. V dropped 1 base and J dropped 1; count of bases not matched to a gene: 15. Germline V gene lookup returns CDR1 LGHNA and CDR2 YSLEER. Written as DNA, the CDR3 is TGCGCCAGCAGCCAAGGTCAGGGGGAGTCTGATCTGTGGAACACTGAAGCTTTCTTT. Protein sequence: CASSQGQGESDLWNTEAFF.

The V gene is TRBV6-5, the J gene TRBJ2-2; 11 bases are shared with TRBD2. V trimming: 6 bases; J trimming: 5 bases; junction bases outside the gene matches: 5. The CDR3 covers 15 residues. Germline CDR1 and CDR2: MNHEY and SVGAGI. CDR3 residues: CASSPGLAVTGELFF. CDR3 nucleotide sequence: TGTGCCAGCAGCCCGGGACTAGCGGTGACCGGGGAGCTGTTTTTT.